This TCR beta chain was captured in a study of T cell repertoires in cytomegalovirus infection. Of note for this clonotype: The antigen is not known.

CDR3 size: 14 residues. V dropped 1 base and J dropped 8 bases, with 12 bases sitting between them. TCRdb itself ran the reads through MiXCR, one entry per CDR3 protein. Counted here are about 160,000 distinct CDR3 sequences, roughly a sixth occurring once; the ten biggest clones make up 18%. Study conclusions and caveats: Ex vivo, HLA-C-restricted CMV-specific TCR beta clonotypes prevailed over the rest of the response.

The sample was CD8+ T cells from PBMCs. V is TRBV12-3 or TRBV12-4 and J is TRBJ2-1, with D perhaps matching TRBD2 (6 bases). This clonotype was obtained from a human donor in good health (CMV status not recorded). Some clones in this sample may be carry-over from other donors' samples. CDR3 loop: CASSLGLEGYEQFF. Written as DNA, the CDR3 is TGTGCCAGCAGTTTAGGACTAGAGGGTTATGAGCAGTTCTTC.